Below, 4 T cell receptor beta chains from the same sample are listed, as sequenced in a study of shared clonotypes between healthy human individuals. Assay used: immunoSEQ multiplex PCR; TCRdb lists only in-frame clones, some missing. The sample records fewer than 600,000 clones, roughly 83% being singletons. Sequenced: PBMCs. These receptors came from a woman aged 40 to 50 in good health. Some clones in this sample may be carry-over from other donors' samples.

The V and J genes are TRBV15 and TRBJ1-1; D unclear. Germline V gives CDR1 LNHNV, CDR2 YYDKDF (reference sequence). The CDR3 loop spans 15 amino acids. Between the trimmed V and J ends, which lost 3 bases and 2 bases, there was a span of 13 bases. This CDR3 reads CATSSWTVINTEAFF. The DNA for the CDR3 is TGTGCCACCAGCAGCTGGACGGTTATTAACACTGAAGCTTTCTTT.

This chain joins TRBV5-4 and TRBJ2-5; D is ambiguous. The germline V gene encodes CDR1 SGHNT and CDR2 YYREEE (reference sequence). The CDR3 length is 12 residues. V was clipped by 1 base and J by 5 bases, with 6 bases between them. The CDR3 protein is CASSLWAETQYF. The CDR3 bases are TGTGCCAGCAGCTTGTGGGCGGAGACCCAGTACTTC.

The genes are TRBV4-1 and TRBJ2-1; TRBD2 matches 11 bases. V shed 4 bases and J 3 bases; nucleotides not matched to a gene: 2. The CDR3 is 15 amino acids. Germline V gene data show CDR1 as MGHRA and CDR2 as YSYEKL. The CDR3 nucleotides read TGCGCCAGCAGCCCTACTAGCGGGAGCTACAATGAGCAGTTCTTC. This translates into CASSPTSGSYNEQFF.

This rearrangement joins TRBV5-1 to TRBJ2-7; a weak D match, TRBD1 (6 bases). CDR1 and CDR2 from the germline V gene are SGHRS and YFSETQ. The V and J ends lost 0 bases and 6 bases respectively, with 16 bases between them. The CDR3 loop spans 15 amino acids. CDR3 nucleotides: TGCGCCAGCAGCTTGGTAGCAGGGGCAAGTCCCGAGCAGTACTTC. Protein: CASSLVAGASPEQYF.